A single sample gave rise to the 9 T cell receptor beta chains below, sequenced in a study of blood T cell repertoires in COVID-19. The data were produced by immunoSEQ multiplex PCR, yet TCRdb's version contains in-frame clones alone and is incomplete. The sample lists 150,000 or so clones, around 84% occurring once. What was sequenced was peripheral blood. The receptors derive from a woman between 45 and 60 years old with acute or convalescent COVID-19.

This chain uses TRBV4-1 with TRBJ1-4; TRBD1 matches at 7 bases. Germline values: CDR1 MGHRA, CDR2 YSYEKL. The CDR3 spans 18 residues. Trimming took 3 bases from V and 5 from J; bases not matched to a gene: 15. The CDR3 nucleotides read TGCGCCAGCAGCCAGGGCAGGAATCAACAGGGGTGGAATGAAAAACTGTTTTTT. Translated, it gives CASSQGRNQQGWNEKLFF.

The chain combines TRBV19 with TRBJ2-7; D is ambiguous. Germline V lookup: CDR1 LNHDA, CDR2 SQIVND (reference sequence). This CDR3 comprises 12 residues. Deletions cut 5 bases from V and 1 base from J, with 6 bases between. The CDR3, as DNA: TGTGCCAGTAGTCAGAAGTCCTACGAGCAGTACTTC. Amino acid sequence: CASSQKSYEQYF.

The chain combines TRBV9 with TRBJ2-1, with D unresolved. Looked up from germline, CDR1 is SGDLS and CDR2 is YYNGEE. The CDR3 covers 13 residues. Trimming left V 2 bases short and J 7 bases short, with 10 bases between. CDR3 region: CASSVMSRNEQFF. DNA for the CDR3: TGTGCCAGCAGCGTGATGTCCCGGAATGAGCAGTTCTTC.

This clone was seen more than once but under ten times. The gene calls are TRBV30 and TRBJ2-7; a possible D gene is TRBD2 (6 bases). Trimming shortened V by 4 bases and J by 3 bases, and 16 bases separated the two germline ends. There are 14 residues in the CDR3. Germline V gene data show CDR1 as GTSNPN and CDR2 as SVGIG (reference sequence). As DNA, the CDR3 is TGTGCCTGGAACCCCCGGGGGATTGGCTACGAGCAGTACTTC. Translated: CAWNPRGIGYEQYF.

The chain links TRBV27 to TRBJ2-1; 11 bases fit TRBD2. This CDR3 contains 15 residues. The junction had 4 bases not matched to a gene; V was cut back by 7 bases and J by 2 bases. Germline V gene sequence: CDR1 MNHEY, CDR2 SMNVEV (reference sequence). As DNA, the CDR3 is TGTGCCAGCATTCGACTAGCGGGACCCTACAATGAGCAGTTCTTC. Protein product: CASIRLAGPYNEQFF.

DNA for the CDR3: TGTGCCAGCAGCTGGGGGGGGGTTGAGACCCAGTACTTC. It specifies CASSWGGVETQYF. J is TRBJ2-5 and V is TRBV7-2; the match to TRBD2 covers 7 bases. Germline V gene data show CDR1 as SGHTA and CDR2 as FQGNSA. This CDR3 contains 13 residues. The V and J ends lost 4 bases and 5 bases, in that order; junction bases with no gene match: 4.

This clone is a singleton in its sample. This chain connects TRBV6-2 or TRBV6-3 to TRBJ1-1; D call uncertain. The CDR3 sequence is 12 residues long. Germline V lookup: CDR1 MNHEY, CDR2 SVGEGT. The ends were cut back, 5 bases at V and 3 bases at J, with 7 bases in the middle. The DNA of the CDR3 is TGTGCCAGCAGTACTTCCTACACTGAAGCTTTCTTT. It is translated as CASSTSYTEAFF.

This clone has more than one count but fewer than ten. The chain joins TRBV29-1 to TRBJ2-2; D unclear. CDR1 is SQVTM and CDR2 is ANQGSEA in the germline V gene. This CDR3 is built from 11 residues. Trimming took off 6 bases at V and 1 base at J, with 3 bases between the two ends. For the CDR3, the DNA is TGCAGCGTCAGGAACACCGGGGAGCTGTTTTTT. Its protein is CSVRNTGELFF.

CDR3 nucleotide sequence: TGTGCCACCGGACAGGGGGCGGGGAACACTGAAGCTTTCTTT. It translates to CATGQGAGNTEAFF. The gene calls are TRBV10-3 and TRBJ1-1; 11 nucleotides agree with TRBD1. Germline V gene lookup returns CDR1 ENHRY and CDR2 SYGVKD. CDR3 length: 14 amino acids. V trimming: 10 bases; J trimming: 1 base; junction bases outside the gene matches: 5.